The rows below give T cell receptor beta chains drawn from one sample of a study of T-cell memory formation after mild COVID-19. MiXCR, applied by TCRdb to the 5' RACE reads, yields one record per CDR3 protein. The sample lists 530,000 or so distinct CDR3 sequences; 15% to 20% were seen once. The sequenced material came from PBMCs or a T cell subset sorted from them (not recorded which). All receptors come from an adult woman who had mild COVID-19 (a few samples of this study predate the infection). Cell type and time point are not known. The conserved cysteine and the conserved F or W are not part of the CDR3 here. Each record gives: clone size, J gene, V gene, CDR3 protein. Not every row has a clone size; where given, it reads once, few, many or a size class.

clone size: few; J gene: TRBJ1-1; V gene: TRBV29-1; CDR3 protein: SWARGENTEAF
clone size: NA; J gene: TRBJ1-1; V gene: TRBV20-1; CDR3 protein: SAAQGANTEAF
clone size: few; J gene: TRBJ1-2; V gene: TRBV5-1; CDR3 protein: ASTEIGQGESGYT
clone size: NA; J gene: TRBJ2-1; V gene: TRBV20-1; CDR3 protein: SARTPMRTYNEQF
clone size: NA; J gene: TRBJ2-2; V gene: TRBV20-1; CDR3 protein: SAREGLVSTGELF
clone size: many; J gene: TRBJ2-5; V gene: TRBV7-6; CDR3 protein: ASSLGYRVEETQY
clone size: few; J gene: TRBJ2-1; V gene: TRBV5-5; CDR3 protein: ASSFETSGYNEQF
clone size: once; J gene: TRBJ2-5; V gene: TRBV9; CDR3 protein: ASSDGGRETQY
clone size: few; J gene: TRBJ1-2; V gene: TRBV24-1; CDR3 protein: ATSDFNGWIYT
clone size: many; J gene: TRBJ2-1; V gene: TRBV24-1; CDR3 protein: ATSEEGQNTYNEQF
clone size: many; J gene: TRBJ2-7; V gene: TRBV28; CDR3 protein: ASRRTGTSSYEQY
clone size: many; J gene: TRBJ2-1; V gene: TRBV27; CDR3 protein: ASSSNLHNEQF
clone size: NA; J gene: TRBJ2-5; V gene: TRBV15; CDR3 protein: ATSRQEQETQY
clone size: few; J gene: TRBJ2-1; V gene: TRBV4-2; CDR3 protein: ASSPPGTRANEQF
clone size: NA; J gene: TRBJ1-5; V gene: TRBV12-3/TRBV12-4; CDR3 protein: ASTAGGSRPQH
clone size: few; J gene: TRBJ2-6; V gene: TRBV12-3/TRBV12-4; CDR3 protein: ASTPLGGLAGANVLT
clone size: many; J gene: TRBJ2-3; V gene: TRBV29-1; CDR3 protein: SVKQGADRHTQY
clone size: NA; J gene: TRBJ2-1; V gene: TRBV6-6; CDR3 protein: ASTRGQGKQF
clone size: NA; J gene: TRBJ1-1; V gene: TRBV6-1; CDR3 protein: ASSEPTGGHTEAF
clone size: NA; J gene: TRBJ2-2; V gene: TRBV12-5; CDR3 protein: ASGLVVLTGELF
clone size: few; J gene: TRBJ2-2; V gene: TRBV7-9; CDR3 protein: ATYPLGNTGELF
clone size: NA; J gene: TRBJ1-5; V gene: TRBV15; CDR3 protein: ATSRGDRGSGNQPQH
clone size: NA; J gene: TRBJ1-5; V gene: TRBV20-1; CDR3 protein: SARDPTLGNQPQH
clone size: few; J gene: TRBJ2-7; V gene: TRBV24-1; CDR3 protein: ATSDPTDTYEQY
clone size: NA; J gene: TRBJ1-2; V gene: TRBV6-2/TRBV6-3; CDR3 protein: ASSYGRIGYT
clone size: few; J gene: TRBJ2-7; V gene: TRBV6-2/TRBV6-3; CDR3 protein: ASSYSGTGNEQY
clone size: NA; J gene: TRBJ1-2; V gene: TRBV4-3; CDR3 protein: ASSQDYREVNYGYT
clone size: many; J gene: TRBJ2-3; V gene: TRBV15; CDR3 protein: ATSRGSLSSFSTDTQY
clone size: NA; J gene: TRBJ2-3; V gene: TRBV10-3; CDR3 protein: AISSTGISTDTQY
clone size: few; J gene: TRBJ2-7; V gene: TRBV5-1; CDR3 protein: ASSLAIHYEQY
clone size: NA; J gene: TRBJ1-5; V gene: TRBV18; CDR3 protein: ASSSTPTGSNQPQH
clone size: NA; J gene: TRBJ2-2; V gene: TRBV29-1; CDR3 protein: SVGGVPGELF
clone size: NA; J gene: TRBJ1-5; V gene: TRBV7-9; CDR3 protein: ASSLAPGQGRAQPQH
clone size: many; J gene: TRBJ1-2; V gene: TRBV7-2; CDR3 protein: ASSLGTAANYGYT
clone size: NA; J gene: TRBJ2-7; V gene: TRBV12-3/TRBV12-4; CDR3 protein: ASSSESHRDRGYEQY
clone size: NA; J gene: TRBJ2-2; V gene: TRBV28; CDR3 protein: ASSFMKIIPGELF
clone size: once; J gene: TRBJ1-3; V gene: TRBV6-6; CDR3 protein: ASSYLGFSGNTIY
clone size: many; J gene: TRBJ2-7; V gene: TRBV5-1; CDR3 protein: ASGRAGLGEQY
clone size: NA; J gene: TRBJ2-5; V gene: TRBV3-1; CDR3 protein: ASSHIAGGRETQY
clone size: few; J gene: TRBJ2-1; V gene: TRBV7-8; CDR3 protein: ASSLGEGRDEQF
clone size: few; J gene: TRBJ2-3; V gene: TRBV3-1; CDR3 protein: ASSQGQGLGLKDTQY
clone size: NA; J gene: TRBJ2-1; V gene: TRBV7-2; CDR3 protein: ASSLGLKNF
clone size: NA; J gene: TRBJ1-1; V gene: TRBV18; CDR3 protein: ASSPRTVSTEAF
clone size: NA; J gene: TRBJ2-2; V gene: TRBV7-9; CDR3 protein: ASSLGRGPNTGELF
clone size: NA; J gene: TRBJ2-5; V gene: TRBV7-8; CDR3 protein: ASSSTGYPETQY
clone size: NA; J gene: TRBJ2-3; V gene: TRBV6-1; CDR3 protein: ASRTSGIRTDTQY
clone size: few; J gene: TRBJ2-1; V gene: TRBV11-1; CDR3 protein: ASSLNGASVPNEQF
clone size: NA; J gene: TRBJ1-1; V gene: TRBV12-3/TRBV12-4; CDR3 protein: ASSLVGLSSAEAF
clone size: few; J gene: TRBJ2-2; V gene: TRBV13; CDR3 protein: ASSPPGQAHTGELF